The 5 T cell receptor beta chains reported below all come from one sample, sequenced in a study of graft-versus-host responses after intestinal transplantation. Produced via immunoSEQ multiplex PCR; TCRdb's table is partial and in-frame only. Found here are roughly 29,000 clones, approximately 90% of them singletons; the top ten hold 9.5% to 13%. Sample: PBMCs, taken about 420 days after intestinal transplantation. These receptors were obtained from a human patient who received an intestinal transplant, so some T cells may come from the graft donor.

The chain combines TRBV10-1 with TRBJ2-3; 15 positions match TRBD2. Germline V gene sequence: CDR1 WNHNN, CDR2 SYGVQD (reference sequence). This CDR3 comprises 16 residues. After removal of 5 bases from V and 4 bases from J, the junction contained 4 bases not matched to a gene. CDR3 amino acids: CASSQGLAGGPDTQYF. CDR3 sequence (DNA): TGCGCCAGCAGTCAAGGACTAGCGGGGGGGCCAGATACGCAGTATTTT.

The J gene is TRBJ1-1, the V gene TRBV6-1; D may be TRBD1 (6 bases). The CDR3 runs to 13 residues. Trimming shortened V by 5 bases and J by 1 base, and 8 bases separated the two germline ends. The V gene's germline CDR1 is MNHNS and CDR2 SASEGT. The CDR3 DNA reads as TGTGCCAGCAGTTGGACAGAGAACACTGAAGCTTTCTTT. This codes for CASSWTENTEAFF.

The chain employs TRBV27 and TRBJ2-1; TRBD2 is a possible D gene (5 bases). Trimming took 2 bases from V and 2 from J, leaving 10 bases between them. This CDR3 spans 15 amino acids. Per the germline V gene, CDR1 is MNHEY and CDR2 is SMNVEV (reference sequence). The CDR3 sequence: CASSLGRGTYNEQFF. The DNA of the CDR3 is TGTGCCAGCAGTTTAGGACGGGGAACCTACAATGAGCAGTTCTTC.

This chain joins TRBV6-9 and TRBJ1-1; the D gene is possibly TRBD1 (6 bases). CDR1 is MNHGY and CDR2 is SVAAGI in the germline V gene. Trimming stripped 3 bases from V and 7 bases from J, with 15 bases between. The length of the CDR3 is 14 residues. This CDR3 is CASSYHAGDFEAFF. In DNA form, the CDR3 reads TGTGCCAGCAGTTACCATGCAGGGGACTTTGAAGCTTTCTTT.

This clone counts as medium-sized. The chain couples TRBV28 to TRBJ2-1; D gene uncertain. Trimming shortened V by 6 bases and J by 1 base, and 13 bases separated the two germline ends. This CDR3 has 15 residues. Per germline, CDR1 MDHEN and CDR2 SYDVKM. The chain's CDR3 is CASRDVLRSYNEQFF. In DNA, the CDR3 is TGTGCCAGCAGAGACGTGCTCAGGTCCTACAATGAGCAGTTCTTC.